These T cell receptor beta chains were read from a single sample in a study of Graves' ophthalmopathy and Graves' hyperthyroidism. TCRdb recomputed calls from the multiplex PCR reads with MiXCR, one row per CDR3 protein. The table lists hundreds of thousands of distinct CDR3 sequences, 14% of them singletons. The sample comprised blood. The receptors come from a woman in her twenties or thirties with Graves' ophthalmopathy. Both conserved end residues are part of each CDR3. The D gene is left open where the match is weak. Size values are once, few and many counts, or a class for expanded clones, and some rows have none.

CDR3aa,CDR3nt,abundance,d_gene,v_gene,j_gene,len
CASSLGGFRQGLAKNIQYF,TGTGCCAGCAGTTTGGGAGGGTTCCGACAGGGCCTAGCCAAAAACATTCAGTACTTC,many,.,TRBV28,TRBJ2-4,19
CASSPPGYSKAFF,TGTGCCAGCAGCCCCCCTGGCTATTCGAAGGCTTTCTTT,many,.,TRBV7-8,TRBJ1-1,13
CASSSVWGRGETQYF,TGTGCCAGCAGCTCAGTCTGGGGGCGCGGAGAGACCCAGTACTTC,.,.,TRBV11-1,TRBJ2-5,15
CASRRPDANTEAFF,TGTGCCAGCAGGCGCCCGGACGCAAACACTGAAGCTTTCTTT,many,.,TRBV6-1,TRBJ1-1,14
CASAEYRGPYEQYF,TGTGCCAGCGCGGAATACAGGGGGCCATACGAGCAGTACTTC,many,TRBD1,TRBV27,TRBJ2-7,14
CASSPDKDPYEQYF,TGCGCCAGCTCCCCGGACAAGGATCCCTACGAGCAGTACTTC,many,.,TRBV5-1,TRBJ2-7,14
CASSSRPGPFFYTGELVF,TGTGCCAGCAGTTCCCGCCCGGGACCCTTCTTCTACACCGGGGAGCTGGTTTTT,once,.,TRBV27,TRBJ2-2,18
CASSSLGQNYGYTF,TGTGCCAGCAGCTCCTTGGGACAGAACTATGGCTACACCTTC,many,TRBD1,TRBV7-9,TRBJ1-2,14
CASEGGGVDTGELFF,TGCGCCAGCGAGGGGGGGGGCGTTGACACCGGGGAGCTGTTTTTT,few,.,TRBV4-1,TRBJ2-2,15
CASSQDGLAGGQETQYF,TGCGCCAGCAGCCAAGACGGACTAGCGGGGGGCCAAGAGACCCAGTACTTC,many,TRBD2,TRBV4-1,TRBJ2-5,17
CAIRTGTGLLEQYF,TGTGCCATCCGCACCGGGACAGGGCTACTCGAGCAGTACTTC,few,TRBD1,TRBV6-1,TRBJ2-7,14
CASSRQGVKAEAFF,TGTGCCAGCAGTAGACAGGGGGTAAAGGCTGAAGCTTTCTTT,few,TRBD1,TRBV12-3/TRBV12-4,TRBJ1-1,14
CASSEGPGKEQYF,TGTGCCAGCAGTGAAGGCCCAGGAAAGGAGCAGTACTTC,.,.,TRBV6-1,TRBJ2-7,13
CASSLAGPTQETKYF,TGCGCCAGCAGCTTGGCGGGACCTACTCAAGAGACCAAGTACTTC,few,.,TRBV5-1,TRBJ2-5,15
CASTTGGGTQPQHF,TGTGCCAGCACTACCGGAGGGGGAACTCAGCCCCAGCATTTT,many,.,TRBV2,TRBJ1-5,14
CASSLVGTGGDQHF,TGTGCCAGCAGTTTAGTCGGGACAGGGGGCGACCAGCATTTT,many,TRBD1,TRBV12-3/TRBV12-4,TRBJ1-5,14
CATSRDSLVDYEQYF,TGTGCCACCAGCAGAGACTCACTAGTTGACTACGAGCAGTACTTC,few,.,TRBV15,TRBJ2-7,15
CASIISPGDSYEQYF,TGTGCCAGCATTATCTCCCCGGGGGACTCCTACGAGCAGTACTTC,.,.,TRBV6-2/TRBV6-3,TRBJ2-7,15
CASSQDWTESPYGYTF,TGTGCCAGCAGCCAAGATTGGACAGAAAGCCCCTATGGCTACACCTTC,many,.,TRBV3-1,TRBJ1-2,16
CASFPGTGTGANVLTF,TGTGCCTCGTTTCCCGGGACAGGGACTGGGGCCAACGTCCTGACTTTC,many,TRBD1,TRBV30,TRBJ2-6,16
CASSGGQGGQPQHF,TGTGCCAGCAGTGGAGGACAGGGAGGTCAGCCCCAGCATTTT,many,TRBD1,TRBV6-1,TRBJ1-5,14
CASRITGINTEAFF,TGTGCCAGCAGGATCACAGGGATAAACACTGAAGCTTTCTTT,.,.,TRBV12-3/TRBV12-4,TRBJ1-1,14
CASSRWIDQPQHF,TGTGCCAGCAGCCGGTGGATCGATCAGCCCCAGCATTTT,many,.,TRBV7-2,TRBJ1-5,13
CSARPSLTGGPKGELFF,TGCAGTGCTAGACCCAGCCTGACGGGAGGGCCTAAAGGGGAGCTGTTTTTT,many,TRBD2,TRBV20-1,TRBJ2-2,17
CASRGTGGRAYGYTF,TGTGCCAGCAGGGGAACAGGGGGCAGGGCCTATGGCTACACCTTC,many,TRBD1,TRBV6-1,TRBJ1-2,15
CASSPVSYEQYF,TGTGCCAGCTCACCGGTGAGCTACGAGCAGTACTTC,many,.,TRBV18,TRBJ2-7,12
CASSGGTGVNGYTF,TGCGCCAGCAGCGGGGGGACAGGGGTCAATGGCTACACCTTC,few,TRBD1,TRBV5-1,TRBJ1-2,14
CSARVGTGGTEAFF,TGCAGTGCTAGAGTGGGGACAGGGGGCACTGAAGCTTTCTTT,many,TRBD1,TRBV20-1,TRBJ1-1,14
CASSYSPRISGELFF,TGTGCCAGCAGTTACTCTCCGAGGATTTCCGGGGAGCTGTTTTTT,many,.,TRBV6-4,TRBJ2-2,15
CASRWGRDTEAFF,TGTGCCAGTAGGTGGGGGAGGGACACTGAAGCTTTCTTT,.,.,TRBV19,TRBJ1-1,13
CASSKDRGSYTF,TGTGCCAGTAGTAAGGACAGGGGGTCCTACACCTTC,many,TRBD1,TRBV19,TRBJ1-2,12
CASRVLGSGETQYF,TGTGCCAGCAGGGTTTTGGGGAGTGGGGAGACCCAGTACTTC,many,.,TRBV27,TRBJ2-5,14
CASSPSTLGSSYEQYF,TGTGCCAGCAGCCCATCTACACTGGGTAGCTCCTACGAGCAGTACTTC,many,.,TRBV27,TRBJ2-7,16
CASGDGGYNSPLHF,TGTGCCAGCGGAGACGGAGGATATAATTCACCCCTCCACTTT,many,.,TRBV28,TRBJ1-6,14
CASSHRATPQETQYF,TGTGCCAGCAGCCACAGAGCCACCCCACAGGAGACCCAGTACTTC,many,.,TRBV6-5,TRBJ2-5,15
CAISESGSEPQHF,TGTGCCATCAGTGAGTCGGGGTCGGAGCCCCAGCATTTT,many,.,TRBV10-3,TRBJ1-5,13
CSVEGYRDRSYEQYF,TGCAGCGTTGAAGGGTACCGGGACAGATCCTACGAGCAGTACTTC,many,TRBD1,TRBV29-1,TRBJ2-7,15
CASSLGWTSGSPGELFF,TGTGCCAGCAGCTTAGGGTGGACTAGCGGGAGTCCCGGGGAGCTGTTTTTT,many,TRBD2,TRBV7-6,TRBJ2-2,17
CSARERSGAELEAFF,TGCAGTGCTAGAGAGCGCTCCGGGGCTGAACTTGAAGCTTTCTTT,many,.,TRBV20-1,TRBJ1-1,15
CSARTTDLSGRASRHYEQYF,TGCAGTGCTAGAACGACGGACTTGAGCGGTCGGGCGTCCCGGCACTACGAGCAGTACTTC,few,.,TRBV20-1,TRBJ2-7,20
CASSIMAGADEQYF,TGCGCCAGCAGTATAATGGCGGGGGCTGACGAGCAGTACTTC,many,.,TRBV5-1,TRBJ2-7,14
CSARALTGANTGELFF,TGCAGTGCTAGAGCGTTGACCGGGGCGAACACCGGGGAGCTGTTTTTT,many,.,TRBV20-1,TRBJ2-2,16
CASSINLSTEAFF,TGTGCCAGTAGTATAAATCTTTCAACTGAAGCTTTCTTT,many,.,TRBV19,TRBJ1-1,13
CASSLTQGRYGYTF,TGTGCCAGCAGCCTGACACAGGGGAGGTACGGCTACACCTTC,many,TRBD1,TRBV11-2,TRBJ1-2,14
CASTRLPGELFF,TGTGCCAGCACCAGGTTGCCCGGGGAGCTGTTTTTT,many,.,TRBV3-1,TRBJ2-2,12
CASSEGTRYYEQYF,TGTGCCAGCAGTGAGGGGACAAGATACTACGAGCAGTACTTC,.,.,TRBV2,TRBJ2-7,14
CASSQQQGARVGETQYF,TGTGCCAGCAGCCAACAACAGGGGGCGAGGGTGGGAGAGACCCAGTACTTC,few,TRBD1,TRBV11-1,TRBJ2-5,17
CSARDTQGTEAFF,TGCAGTGCTAGAGATACACAGGGTACTGAAGCTTTCTTT,many,.,TRBV20-1,TRBJ1-1,13
CASSLGQDARTQYF,TGTGCCAGCAGCTTGGGACAGGACGCTCGAACCCAGTACTTC,many,TRBD1,TRBV28,TRBJ2-5,14
CASSSINRGRRGFYGYTF,TGTGCCAGCAGCTCAATCAACAGGGGGCGGCGAGGCTTCTATGGCTACACCTTC,many,TRBD1,TRBV11-2,TRBJ1-2,18
CASSLSPDRIEQYF,TGTGCCAGCAGTTTATCCCCGGACAGAATCGAGCAGTACTTC,many,.,TRBV27,TRBJ2-7,14